This T cell receptor (beta chain) derives from a study of OX40 agonist ivuxolimab in advanced cancers. Trimming removed 1 base at V and 7 bases at J, with 2 bases between. In germline, CDR1 is MRHNA, CDR2 SNTAGT. The CDR3 covers 11 residues. Notes on the study in general: By week 6 at 0.1 to 3.0 mg/kg, blood CD4+ and CD8+ T cells had expanded clonally. The average count of expanded clones was higher among CD8+ T cells than among CD4+.

Here immunoSEQ multiplex PCR was the method, and the copy in TCRdb shows in-frame clones only, minus some. The sample carries about 62,000 clones, 85% recorded once. With regard to this clone: Its antigen is undetermined.

The receptor was isolated from an adult with an advanced solid tumor such as melanoma, head and neck, liver or kidney cancer. Sequences were derived from CD4+ or CD8+ T cells sorted from blood, sampled in a trial of the OX40 agonist ivuxolimab. V gene TRBV6-4 combines with J gene TRBJ1-5; D is uncertain. The CDR3 DNA reads as TGTGCCAGCAGTGACTACCAGCCCCAGCATTTT. The encoded protein is CASSDYQPQHF.